The rows below give T cell receptor beta chains drawn from one sample of a study of cytomegalovirus exposure and HLA in healthy donors. The data were produced by immunoSEQ multiplex PCR, yet TCRdb's version contains in-frame clones alone and is incomplete. The top ten clones hold approximately 3.6% of a sample with nearly 95,000 clones, 75% to 85% of them seen once. What was sequenced was PBMCs. The receptors shown here come from a woman between 40 and 55 years old in good health and CMV-seronegative. CDR3s include the opening cysteine and the closing phenylalanine or tryptophan. The D gene is left open where the match is weak. Not all rows give a size; the values are once, few, many and, for expanded clones, a class.

cdr3_nt: TGTGCCAGCAGTCCTGGACTAGCGGGGTACAATGAGCAGTTCTTC; cdr3_aa: CASSPGLAGYNEQFF; j_call: TRBJ2-1; clone_size: .; v_call: TRBV5-8; d_call: TRBD2
cdr3_nt: TGTGCCAGCAGCTTAGAGAGTTTCGACAGCCGGGTGCAAGAGACCCAGTACTTC; cdr3_aa: CASSLESFDSRVQETQYF; j_call: TRBJ2-5; clone_size: .; v_call: TRBV7-9; d_call: .
cdr3_nt: TGTGCCAGTAACCCGGGTCCGTACAATGAGCAGTTCTTC; cdr3_aa: CASNPGPYNEQFF; j_call: TRBJ2-1; clone_size: .; v_call: TRBV5-4; d_call: .
cdr3_nt: TGCGCCAGCAGCTTGGACGCTAGCGGGGACACAGATACGCAGTATTTT; cdr3_aa: CASSLDASGDTDTQYF; j_call: TRBJ2-3; clone_size: few; v_call: TRBV5-1; d_call: TRBD2
cdr3_nt: TGTGCCAGTAGTGCCCACAGGGGCCCTTACAATGAGCAGTTCTTC; cdr3_aa: CASSAHRGPYNEQFF; j_call: TRBJ2-1; clone_size: .; v_call: TRBV19; d_call: TRBD1
cdr3_nt: TGTGCCAGCAGTTTCCTCAGGGCCAGAGGCACTGAAGCTTTCTTT; cdr3_aa: CASSFLRARGTEAFF; j_call: TRBJ1-1; clone_size: .; v_call: TRBV6-5; d_call: .
cdr3_nt: TGTGCCAGCAAAGAAGGGGACAGGGTGAACACTGAAGCTTTCTTT; cdr3_aa: CASKEGDRVNTEAFF; j_call: TRBJ1-1; clone_size: .; v_call: TRBV11-3; d_call: TRBD1
cdr3_nt: TGTGCCTGGAGGCACCCCGGGACAGGGACCTACGAGCAGTACTTC; cdr3_aa: CAWRHPGTGTYEQYF; j_call: TRBJ2-7; clone_size: .; v_call: TRBV30; d_call: TRBD1
cdr3_nt: TGTGCCAGCACCCGAGACAGAGGGGACAGCGGCTACACCTTC; cdr3_aa: CASTRDRGDSGYTF; j_call: TRBJ1-2; clone_size: .; v_call: TRBV9; d_call: TRBD1
cdr3_nt: TGCGCCAGCAGTCTCCTCCGGGACAGGGATCCCTACGAGCAGTACTTC; cdr3_aa: CASSLLRDRDPYEQYF; j_call: TRBJ2-7; clone_size: .; v_call: TRBV5-1; d_call: TRBD1
cdr3_nt: TGTGCCAGCAGTTACTTAAGACAGGGAACAAATGGAAAACTGTTTTTT; cdr3_aa: CASSYLRQGTNGKLFF; j_call: TRBJ1-4; clone_size: .; v_call: TRBV6-5; d_call: TRBD1
cdr3_nt: TGTGCCAGCAGCAGCTGGGAGGCAACAGATACGCAGTATTTT; cdr3_aa: CASSSWEATDTQYF; j_call: TRBJ2-3; clone_size: .; v_call: TRBV5-4; d_call: .
cdr3_nt: TGCGCCAGCAGCACAACTCCGGGACAGGGGCTTGAAGCTTTCTTT; cdr3_aa: CASSTTPGQGLEAFF; j_call: TRBJ1-1; clone_size: .; v_call: TRBV5-1; d_call: TRBD1
cdr3_nt: TGTGCCAGCAGCCTCGGACTCGACACCGGGGAGCTGTTTTTT; cdr3_aa: CASSLGLDTGELFF; j_call: TRBJ2-2; clone_size: .; v_call: TRBV7-7; d_call: .
cdr3_nt: TGTGCCAGCAGCTTTAGCGGGGGGGCTTCCGCAGATACGCAGTATTTT; cdr3_aa: CASSFSGGASADTQYF; j_call: TRBJ2-3; clone_size: few; v_call: TRBV9; d_call: TRBD2
cdr3_nt: TGTGCCAGCAGTTCCCCGGGGACCTACGAGCAGTACTTC; cdr3_aa: CASSSPGTYEQYF; j_call: TRBJ2-7; clone_size: .; v_call: TRBV28; d_call: .